This T cell receptor beta chain was captured in a study of blood T cells in healthy people across ages. In the study overall: Through template switching, about one barcoded beta molecule was captured per two T cells, as measured in model experiments.

Turning to this clonotype: The antigen is unknown. The junction departs from the called germline gene at one end, perhaps through a read error.

Overall study results and limits: In long-lived donors, naive CD4+ cell counts and diversity exceeded those of aged donors. Per million T cells, TCR beta diversity dropped about linearly as age rose.

This CDR3 is built from 14 residues. Samples each yielded at least 6 micrograms of total RNA. A second PCR of 7 to 11 cycles used a sample-barcoded 5' primer and a J-beta primer mix. Via MiXCR, TCRdb re-called the 5' RACE reads, giving one row per CDR3 protein. The table records around 1,500,000 distinct CDR3 sequences, approximately 28% of them present only once. Sequences were obtained from blood. V and J are TRBV12-3 or TRBV12-4 and TRBJ1-4, with 8 positions matching TRBD1. The source is a woman aged 25 to 39 in good health. The CDR3: CANSLAGGYEKLFF. CDR3 coding DNA: TGTGCCAACAGTTTAGCAGGGGGCTATGAAAAACTGTTTTTT.